The entry that follows covers one TCR beta chain sequence. The CDR3 extends over 14 amino acids. V lost 5 bases, J lost 7 bases, and 18 bases lay in between. The germline gives CDR1 SGHTA, CDR2 FQGNSA. This sample stems from a study of blood T cell repertoires in COVID-19. The wider study: Cohort 3 recovery required two negative PCRs, clearance, or symptom resolution. Nucleic acid was either cDNA or gDNA, and it came from T cells, B-cell-depleted T cells, or PBMCs.

In the original analysis: Nucleated cell counts were estimated from reference gene primer amplification. Here immunoSEQ multiplex PCR was the method, and the copy in TCRdb shows in-frame clones only, minus some. The V and J calls and the clone size are those of that table, but D and trimming were determined from the DNA. Of over 110,000 clones detected, over 75% appear once; the ten largest clones hold roughly 3.9%. This TCR came from a man aged 45-60 years in a cohort exposed to, infected with or recovered from COVID-19 (not recorded which). The genes are TRBV7-2 and TRBJ2-7; weak D call: TRBD2 (6 bases). The material sequenced was PBMCs or T cells enriched from blood (not recorded which). CDR3 amino acids: CASSPGEWAREQYF. CDR3 nucleotide sequence: TGTGCCAGCAGCCCGGGGGAATGGGCGCGGGAGCAGTACTTC.